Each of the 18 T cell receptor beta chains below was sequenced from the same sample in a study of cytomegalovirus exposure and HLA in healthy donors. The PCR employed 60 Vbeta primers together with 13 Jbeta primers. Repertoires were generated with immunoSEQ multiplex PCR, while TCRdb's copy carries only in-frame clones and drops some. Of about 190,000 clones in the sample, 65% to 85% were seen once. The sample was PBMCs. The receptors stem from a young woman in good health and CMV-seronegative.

The CDR3 DNA follows: TGTGCCAGCTCGCCCGTCGGGGGATACTCCTACGAGCAGTACTTC. This sequence encodes CASSPVGGYSYEQYF. This sequence joins TRBV7-6 and TRBJ2-7, with a possible D match to TRBD2 (6 bases). Germline assignment: CDR1 SGHVS and CDR2 FNYEAQ. The CDR3 sequence is 15 residues long. V was cut by 8 bases and J by 0 bases, with 17 bases left in between.

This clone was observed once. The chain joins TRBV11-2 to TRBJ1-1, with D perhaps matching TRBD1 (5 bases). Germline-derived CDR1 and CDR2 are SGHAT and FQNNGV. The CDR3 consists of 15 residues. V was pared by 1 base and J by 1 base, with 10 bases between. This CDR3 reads CASSLVGVSNTEAFF. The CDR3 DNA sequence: TGTGCCAGCAGCTTAGTAGGGGTGTCGAACACTGAAGCTTTCTTT.

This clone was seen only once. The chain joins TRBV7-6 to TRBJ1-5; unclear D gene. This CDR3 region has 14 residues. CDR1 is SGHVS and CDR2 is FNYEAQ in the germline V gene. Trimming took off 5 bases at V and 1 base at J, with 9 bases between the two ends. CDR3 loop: CASSPVGSNQPQHF. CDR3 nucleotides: TGTGCCAGCAGCCCTGTGGGCAGCAATCAGCCCCAGCATTTT.

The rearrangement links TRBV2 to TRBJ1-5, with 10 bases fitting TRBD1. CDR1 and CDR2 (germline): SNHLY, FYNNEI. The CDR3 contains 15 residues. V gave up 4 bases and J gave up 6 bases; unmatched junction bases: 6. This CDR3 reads CASSGTGGTAQPQHF. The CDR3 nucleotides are TGTGCCAGCAGTGGGACAGGGGGTACTGCTCAGCCCCAGCATTTT.

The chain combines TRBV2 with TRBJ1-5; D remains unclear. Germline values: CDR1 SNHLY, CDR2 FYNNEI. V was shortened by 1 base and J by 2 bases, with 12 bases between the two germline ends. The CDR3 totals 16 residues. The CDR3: CASSEGLPQGNQPQHF. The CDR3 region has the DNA TGTGCCAGCAGTGAAGGGCTTCCCCAGGGCAATCAGCCCCAGCATTTT. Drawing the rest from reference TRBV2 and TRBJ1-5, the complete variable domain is EPEVTQTPSHQVTQMGQEVILRCVPISNHLYFYWYRQILGQKVEFLVSFYNNEISEKSEIFDDQFSVERPDGSNFTLKIRSTKLEDSAMYFCASSEGLPQGNQPQHFGDGTRLSIL.

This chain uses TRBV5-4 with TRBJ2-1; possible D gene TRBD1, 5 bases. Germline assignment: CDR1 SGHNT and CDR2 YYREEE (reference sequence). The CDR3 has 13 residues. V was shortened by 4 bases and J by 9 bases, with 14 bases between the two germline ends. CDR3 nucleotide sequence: TGTGCCAGCAGCGGCGACAGATCGGGTGAGCAGTTCTTC. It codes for CASSGDRSGEQFF. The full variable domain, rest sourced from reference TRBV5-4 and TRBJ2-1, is ETGVTQSPTHLIKTRGQQVTLRCSSQSGHNTVSWYQQALGQGPQFIFQYYREEENGRGNFPPRFSGLQFPNYSSELNVNALELDDSALYLCASSGDRSGEQFFGPGTRLTVL.

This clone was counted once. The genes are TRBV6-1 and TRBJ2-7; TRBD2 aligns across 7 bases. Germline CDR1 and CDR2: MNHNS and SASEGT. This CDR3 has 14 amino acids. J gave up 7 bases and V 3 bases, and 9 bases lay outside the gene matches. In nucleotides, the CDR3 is TGTGCCAGCAGTGACCCTAGCGGCATGGGAGAGCAGTACTTC. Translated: CASSDPSGMGEQYF.

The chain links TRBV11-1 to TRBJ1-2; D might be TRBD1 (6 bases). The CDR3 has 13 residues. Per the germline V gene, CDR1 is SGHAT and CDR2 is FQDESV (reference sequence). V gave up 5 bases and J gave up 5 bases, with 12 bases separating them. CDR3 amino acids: CASSNDRIYGYTF. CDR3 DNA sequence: TGTGCCAGCAGCAACGACAGGATTTATGGCTACACCTTC.

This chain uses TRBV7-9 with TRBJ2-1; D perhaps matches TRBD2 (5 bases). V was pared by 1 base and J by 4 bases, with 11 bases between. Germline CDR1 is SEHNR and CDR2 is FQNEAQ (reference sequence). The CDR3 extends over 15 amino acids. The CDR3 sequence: CASSLGLAEYNEQFF. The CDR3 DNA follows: TGTGCCAGCAGCTTAGGTCTAGCCGAATACAATGAGCAGTTCTTC.

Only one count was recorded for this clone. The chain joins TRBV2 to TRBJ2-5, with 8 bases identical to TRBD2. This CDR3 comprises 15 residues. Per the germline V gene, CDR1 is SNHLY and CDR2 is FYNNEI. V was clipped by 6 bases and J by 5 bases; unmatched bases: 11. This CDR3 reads CASRKIAGLWETQYF. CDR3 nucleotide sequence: TGTGCCAGCAGGAAGATAGCGGGGTTATGGGAGACCCAGTACTTC.

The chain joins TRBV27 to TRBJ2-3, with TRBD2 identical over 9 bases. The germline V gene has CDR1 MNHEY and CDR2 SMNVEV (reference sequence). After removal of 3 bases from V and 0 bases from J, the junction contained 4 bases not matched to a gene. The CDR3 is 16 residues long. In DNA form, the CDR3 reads TGTGCCAGCAGTTTGACTAGCGGAATTAGCACAGATACGCAGTATTTT. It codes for CASSLTSGISTDTQYF.

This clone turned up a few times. Written as DNA, the CDR3 is TGTGCCAGCAGCCAAGATTGGAGCTTTCAAGAGACCCAGTACTTC. The encoded protein is CASSQDWSFQETQYF. The V call is TRBV4-2, the J call TRBJ2-5; no definite D call. Germline CDR1 LGHNA, CDR2 YNFKEQ. The CDR3 is 15 amino acids. Trimming cost V 0 bases and J 2 bases, with 10 bases left between them.

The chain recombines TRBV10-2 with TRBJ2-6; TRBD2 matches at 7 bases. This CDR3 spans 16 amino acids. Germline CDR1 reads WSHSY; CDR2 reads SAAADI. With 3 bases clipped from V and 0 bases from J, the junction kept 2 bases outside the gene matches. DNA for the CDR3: TGCGCCAGCAGTGATGGCGGGAGCTCTGGGGCCAACGTCCTGACTTTC. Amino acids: CASSDGGSSGANVLTF.

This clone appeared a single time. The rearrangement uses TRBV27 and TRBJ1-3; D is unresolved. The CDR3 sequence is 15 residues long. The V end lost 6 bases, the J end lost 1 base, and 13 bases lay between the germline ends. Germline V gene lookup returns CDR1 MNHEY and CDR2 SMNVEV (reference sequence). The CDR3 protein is CASRPFGGSGNTIYF. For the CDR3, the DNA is TGTGCCAGCAGACCTTTTGGCGGATCTGGAAACACCATATATTTT.

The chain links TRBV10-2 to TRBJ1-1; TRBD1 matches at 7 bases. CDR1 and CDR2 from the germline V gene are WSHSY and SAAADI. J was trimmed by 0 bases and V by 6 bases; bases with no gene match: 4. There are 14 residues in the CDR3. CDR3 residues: CASSLTGLNTEAFF. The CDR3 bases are TGCGCCAGCAGCTTGACAGGGTTGAACACTGAAGCTTTCTTT.

CDR3 residues: CASSPDRNSQPQHF. The CDR3 nucleotides are TGTGCCAGTAGTCCCGACAGGAATAGTCAGCCCCAGCATTTT. This chain joins TRBV19 and TRBJ1-5; TRBD1 might be the D (6 bases). The CDR3 has 14 residues. With 5 bases removed from V and 6 bases from J, the gap between germline ends came to 14 bases. CDR1 LNHDA and CDR2 SQIVND come from the germline V gene (reference sequence).

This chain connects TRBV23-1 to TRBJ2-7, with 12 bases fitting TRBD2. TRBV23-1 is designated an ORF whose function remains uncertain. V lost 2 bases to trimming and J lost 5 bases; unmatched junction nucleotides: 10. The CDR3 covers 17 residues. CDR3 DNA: TGCGCCAGCAGTCAAGAGGGGAGACTAGCGGGAGACGACGAGCAGTACTTC. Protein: CASSQEGRLAGDDEQYF.

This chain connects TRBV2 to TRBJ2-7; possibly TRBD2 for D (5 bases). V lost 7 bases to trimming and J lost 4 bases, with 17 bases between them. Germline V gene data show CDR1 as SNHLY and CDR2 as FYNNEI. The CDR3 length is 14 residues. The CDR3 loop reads CASTSFQALYEQYF. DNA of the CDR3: TGTGCCAGCACTAGCTTTCAAGCCCTTTACGAGCAGTACTTC.